The rows below give T cell receptor beta chains drawn from one sample of a study of PD-L1 blockade in urothelial cancer. The protocol was immunoSEQ multiplex PCR, while the TCRdb copy is restricted to in-frame clones and leaves out a portion. The sample shows fewer than 50,000 clones, about four fifths of them seen only once. Sequenced material: PBMCs, taken around atezolizumab (anti-PD-L1) treatment. The receptors were gathered from a man between 65 and 79 years old with urothelial cancer. Each CDR3 is given with its conserved first and last residue. The D gene is left open where the match is weak. The listing skips clone size in some rows; elsewhere it reads once, few, many or a size class.

TRBV7-3	TRBD2	-	TRBJ2-1	TGTGCCAGCAGCTCCAAGCGGGGTGAGCAGTTCTTC	CASSSKRGEQFF
TRBV28	-	-	TRBJ1-1	TGTGCCAGCAGTTTAAAAAGGAACTGGGAGGGCTCGACTTTCTTT	CASSLKRNWEGSTFF
TRBV5-6	-	-	TRBJ1-5	TGTGCCAGCAGCTGGGGGGGCAGGAGCAATCAGCCCCAGCATTTT	CASSWGGRSNQPQHF
TRBV13	TRBD2	-	TRBJ2-7	TGTGCCAGCAGCTTAGGAGTTTTAGCGGGAGGGCCCCACGAGCAGTACTTC	CASSLGVLAGGPHEQYF
TRBV12-5	-	-	TRBJ2-5	TGTGCTAGTGCTGGGGACACGCAAGAGACCCAGTACTTC	CASAGDTQETQYF
TRBV6-1	-	-	TRBJ1-4	TGTGCCAGCATGTACGGGGGGCGCGAGGAAAAACTGTTTTTT	CASMYGGREEKLFF
TRBV30	-	-	TRBJ2-3	TGTGCCTGGAACGACAGATTCACAGATACGCAGTATTTT	CAWNDRFTDTQYF
TRBV27	-	once	TRBJ2-3	TGTGCCAGCAGTTTGCGGGCGAGCCCATCCTGGGTAGATACGCAGTATTTT	CASSLRASPSWVDTQYF
TRBV5-4	TRBD1	-	TRBJ2-2	TGTGCCAGCAGCCCCGACAGGGGGAGCACCGGGGAGCTGTTTTTT	CASSPDRGSTGELFF
TRBV4-2	-	-	TRBJ2-7	TGTGCCAGCAGCCAAGACCGTCAGGGCTTGAACGAGCAGTACTTC	CASSQDRQGLNEQYF
TRBV28	-	-	TRBJ1-2	TGTGCCAGCAGTTTAGGTGGGCGCTACACCTTC	CASSLGGRYTF
TRBV30	TRBD2	-	TRBJ2-7	TGTGCCTGGACCTTAGCGGGAGGGCCATACGAGCAGTACTTC	CAWTLAGGPYEQYF
TRBV10-3	-	-	TRBJ1-2	TGTGCCATCAGGGACAGTAATAACTATGGCTACACCTTC	CAIRDSNNYGYTF
TRBV7-2	-	-	TRBJ1-1	TGTGCCAGCAGCTTACAGGGAAGTGTAGCTTTCTTT	CASSLQGSVAFF
TRBV29-1	-	few	TRBJ2-1	TGCAGCGCCCCACTAAGAGAATCCTACAATGAGCAGTTCTTC	CSAPLRESYNEQFF
TRBV28	-	once	TRBJ1-4	TGTGCCAGCAGTTTAAGGACAGTCAGTCGTGAAAAACTGTTTTTT	CASSLRTVSREKLFF
TRBV6-1	TRBD2	-	TRBJ2-1	TGTGCCAGCTCTAGCGGGAGTGGGGCATACAATGAGCAGTTCTTC	CASSSGSGAYNEQFF
TRBV6-4	-	-	TRBJ2-2	TGTGCCAGCAGTGAACTAGCTCTGAACACCGGGGAGCTGTTTTTT	CASSELALNTGELFF
TRBV6-1	-	-	TRBJ2-5	TGTGCCTTACGCCGGGACAATCAAGAGACCCAGTACTTC	CALRRDNQETQYF
TRBV28	TRBD2	-	TRBJ2-5	TGTGCCAGCAGTTTATTAGGGAGGGAAGAGACCCAGTACTTC	CASSLLGREETQYF
TRBV7-9	-	-	TRBJ2-7	TGTGCCAGCAGAGGGAGCGGGTACGAGCAGTACTTC	CASRGSGYEQYF
TRBV4-1	TRBD2	-	TRBJ2-7	TGCGCCAGCAGCCAACTTTTAGGACTAGCGGGAGCAGGGGAGCAGTACTTC	CASSQLLGLAGAGEQYF
TRBV19	TRBD2	-	TRBJ2-7	TGTGCCAGTAGTATGCGGGAGACCCCATCCTACGAGCAGTACTTC	CASSMRETPSYEQYF
TRBV19	-	-	TRBJ1-5	TGTGCCAGTAGTCCTGTGGGCGACAGCTTAAATCAGCCCCAGCATTTT	CASSPVGDSLNQPQHF